The 13 T cell receptor beta chains given below trace back to one sample, sequenced in a study of blood T cell repertoires in COVID-19. Libraries were prepared by immunoSEQ multiplex PCR; TCRdb keeps only in-frame clonotypes and omits some of them. The sample holds just over 90,000 clones, more than 65% seen once. The specimen was peripheral blood. These receptors all stem from a human donor in a cohort sampled during active COVID-19.

A few counts support this clone. The chain has TRBV5-5 and TRBJ1-3; D might be TRBD1 (6 bases). This CDR3 is built from 18 residues. V was cut by 2 bases and J by 3 bases, with 21 bases left in between. Per the germline V gene, CDR1 is SGHKS and CDR2 is YYEKEE (reference sequence). The CDR3 protein is CASSFALGTGMGGNTIYF. The CDR3 DNA reads TGTGCCAGCAGCTTTGCCCTGGGCACAGGGATGGGTGGAAACACCATATATTTT.

This rearrangement joins TRBV19 to TRBJ1-1; D is undetermined. With 6 bases removed from V and 1 base from J, the gap between germline ends came to 15 bases. The CDR3 covers 15 residues. Germline-derived CDR1 and CDR2 are LNHDA and SQIVND (reference sequence). The CDR3 protein is CASSTKRGQNTEAFF. The CDR3 DNA reads TGTGCCAGTAGCACAAAACGCGGGCAGAACACTGAAGCTTTCTTT.

This clone was counted a single time. The V and J genes are TRBV5-6 and TRBJ1-2; D is undetermined. Germline V lookup: CDR1 SGHDT, CDR2 YYEEEE. CDR3 length: 11 amino acids. The V end lost 4 bases, the J end lost 4 bases, and 5 bases lay between the germline ends. CDR3 residues: CASSNSYGYTF. CDR3 DNA: TGTGCCAGCAGCAACAGCTATGGCTACACCTTC.

The chain carries TRBV28 and TRBJ1-4, with 9 bases identical to TRBD1. Germline V gives CDR1 MDHEN, CDR2 SYDVKM. CDR3 size: 15 residues. V lost 6 bases and J lost 4; bases outside the gene matches: 6. DNA of the CDR3: TGTGCCAGCAGACACCGGGACAGGGATAATGAAAAACTGTTTTTT. Translating gives CASRHRDRDNEKLFF. Filled out from reference TRBV28 and TRBJ1-4, the complete variable domain reads DVKVTQSSRYLVKRTGEKVFLECVQDMDHENMFWYRQDPGLGLRLIYFSYDVKMKEKGDIPEGYSVSREKKERFSLILESASTNQTSMYLCASRHRDRDNEKLFFGSGTQLSVL.

This clone occurred once. The V and J genes are TRBV28 and TRBJ2-4, with 9 bases lining up with TRBD2. Per germline, CDR1 MDHEN and CDR2 SYDVKM. Trimming at V came to 2 bases and at J to 0 bases, leaving 17 bases not matched to a gene. CDR3 length equals 21 residues. The CDR3 region is CASSLSGSGSFWSLAKNIQYF. The DNA for the CDR3 is TGTGCCAGCAGTTTAAGCGGTAGCGGGAGTTTTTGGTCTCTAGCCAAAAACATTCAGTACTTC.

This clone was recorded a few times. J is TRBJ2-2 and V is TRBV12-3 or TRBV12-4, with D tentatively TRBD1 (6 bases). V was clipped by 9 bases and J by 2 bases, with 10 bases between them. This CDR3 is built from 13 residues. The CDR3 sequence is CASRRGNTGELFF. The CDR3 bases are TGTGCCAGTCGCAGGGGTAACACCGGGGAGCTGTTTTTT.

The chain recombines TRBV9 with TRBJ2-2; 8 nucleotides line up with TRBD1. CDR3 length equals 14 residues. The V and J ends lost 3 bases and 6 bases, in that order; junction bases with no gene match: 4. CDR1 and CDR2 (germline): SGDLS, YYNGEE. In nucleotides, the CDR3 is TGTGCCAGCAGCGCCCAGACAGGGGCCGGGGAGCTGTTTTTT. Its protein product is CASSAQTGAGELFF.

This clone was counted between two and nine times. This chain joins TRBV4-2 and TRBJ1-5; no clear D gene. The germline V and J ends were trimmed by 0 bases and 7 bases, with 13 bases remaining between them. From germline, CDR1 is LGHNA and CDR2 YNFKEQ. CDR3 size: 15 residues. The CDR3 nucleotides read TGTGCCAGCAGCCAAGAATGGGCAGGTACGCAGCCCCAGCATTTT. Translated: CASSQEWAGTQPQHF.

The CDR3 reads CASSLEQGSSPLHF. The CDR3 DNA reads as TGTGCCAGCAGCTTAGAACAGGGGAGCTCACCCCTCCACTTT. The chain links TRBV7-3 to TRBJ1-6, with TRBD1 matching 7 bases. CDR1 is SGHTA and CDR2 is FQGTGA in the germline V gene. J was trimmed by 10 bases and V by 2 bases; bases with no gene match: 5. The CDR3 extends over 14 amino acids.

V and J are TRBV2 and TRBJ2-7; 7 bases agree with TRBD1. V shed 5 bases and J 3 bases; nucleotides not matched to a gene: 4. Germline lookup yields CDR1 SNHLY and CDR2 FYNNEI. This CDR3 has 13 amino acids. The DNA for the CDR3 is TGTGCCAGCAGTCAACGGACAGGCTACGAGCAGTACTTC. It codes for CASSQRTGYEQYF.

The V call is TRBV9, the J call TRBJ2-5; D call uncertain. Deletions cut 0 bases from V and 5 bases from J, with 14 bases between. CDR3 length: 15 residues. From germline, CDR1 is SGDLS and CDR2 YYNGEE. CDR3 bases: TGTGCCAGCAGCGTAGGACCGAGTGCCAGGGAGACCCAGTACTTC. This encodes CASSVGPSARETQYF.

The chain has TRBV10-1 and TRBJ2-3; D remains ambiguous. V lost 3 bases and J lost 0, with 7 bases in between. Germline V gives CDR1 WNHNN, CDR2 SYGVQD (reference sequence). The CDR3 consists of 14 residues. The CDR3 DNA sequence: TGCGCCAGCAGTGAATACAAGAGCACAGATACGCAGTATTTT. It encodes CASSEYKSTDTQYF.

Concerning this clone: Other DNA sequences in the sample encode the same CDR3. The rearrangement joins TRBV18 to TRBJ1-5; D may be TRBD1 (5 bases). Germline V lookup: CDR1 KGHSH, CDR2 LQKENI. The V end lost 3 bases, the J end lost 4 bases, and 7 bases lay between the germline ends. The CDR3 extends over 13 amino acids. The chain's CDR3 is CASSPGLNQPQHF. CDR3 coding DNA: TGTGCCAGCTCACCGGGGCTAAATCAGCCCCAGCATTTT.